Each of the 28 T cell receptor beta chains below was sequenced from the same sample in a study of technical replicates of blood from a few donors. Generated by immunoSEQ multiplex PCR, the TCRdb table keeps only in-frame clones and is missing some. The sample consists of fewer than 90,000 clones, 85% to 95% of them appearing once. Specimen: T cells isolated from PBMCs. The receptors were gathered from a human donor in good health.

CDR3 loop: CSVDIRGTAFF. The CDR3 bases are TGCAGCGTTGATATCAGGGGGACAGCTTTCTTT. The chain uses TRBV29-1 and TRBJ1-1; 7 nucleotides line up with TRBD1. This CDR3 has 11 amino acids. The V segment lost 3 bases and the J segment 10 bases; nucleotides outside the gene matches: 5. The germline gives CDR1 SQVTM, CDR2 ANQGSEA.

The rearrangement joins TRBV7-8 to TRBJ2-7, with D perhaps TRBD1 (5 bases). Germline V gene data show CDR1 as SGHVS and CDR2 as FQNEAQ. This CDR3 is 15 amino acids long. V lost 5 bases and J lost 3, with 17 bases in between. CDR3 sequence: CASSTTTGRLYEQYF. DNA for the CDR3: TGTGCCAGCAGCACTACTACAGGAAGACTCTACGAGCAGTACTTC.

The chain's CDR3 is CASSRPGTITDTQYF. In DNA form, the CDR3 reads TGTGCCAGCAGCCGTCCCGGGACTATTACAGATACGCAGTATTTT. V usage is TRBV11-2 and J usage is TRBJ2-3; 7 positions match TRBD2. The trim removed 5 bases at V and 3 bases at J, leaving 8 bases unmatched. This CDR3 comprises 15 residues. Per the germline V gene, CDR1 is SGHAT and CDR2 is FQNNGV.

V usage is TRBV5-6 and J usage is TRBJ1-5; TRBD1 might be the D (5 bases). The germline CDR1 and CDR2 sequences are SGHDT and YYEEEE. The CDR3 has 13 residues. Deletions cut 4 bases from V and 4 bases from J, with 9 bases between. Written as DNA, the CDR3 is TGTGCCAGCAGCCCCCGACAGAATCAGCCCCAGCATTTT. This sequence encodes CASSPRQNQPQHF.

The chain couples TRBV7-8 to TRBJ2-3; weak D call: TRBD1 (6 bases). The V end lost 1 base, the J end lost 0 bases, and 8 bases lay between the germline ends. Germline-derived CDR1 and CDR2 are SGHVS and FQNEAQ. There are 15 residues in the CDR3. CDR3 residues: CASSLDGTSTDTQYF. The CDR3 nucleotides read TGTGCCAGCAGCTTAGACGGGACAAGCACAGATACGCAGTATTTT.

The chain joins TRBV6-6 to TRBJ2-5, with 12 nucleotides matching TRBD2. Germline V CDR1 and CDR2: MNHNY, SVGAGI (reference sequence). J lost 2 bases, V lost 7 bases, and 8 bases had no gene match. The CDR3 runs 16 residues. The CDR3 loop reads CASNRGLAGQQETQYF. The DNA of the CDR3 is TGTGCCAGCAATAGAGGACTAGCGGGACAACAAGAGACCCAGTACTTC.

The rearrangement joins TRBV13 to TRBJ2-7, with 8 bases aligning to TRBD2. The CDR3 has 15 residues. Trimming at V came to 5 bases and at J to 1 base, leaving 7 bases not matched to a gene. The germline gives CDR1 PRHDT, CDR2 FYEKMQ (reference sequence). The CDR3, as DNA: TGTGCCAGCAGCGTAAGCGGGAGTCCATCCTACGAGCAGTACTTC. Translating it yields CASSVSGSPSYEQYF. Complete variable domain (other parts from reference TRBV13 and TRBJ2-7): AAGVIQSPRHLIKEKRETATLKCYPIPRHDTVYWYQQGPGQDPQFLISFYEKMQSDKGSIPDRFSAQQFSDYHSELNMSSLELGDSALYFCASSVSGSPSYEQYFGPGTRLTVT.

The CDR3 DNA is TGTGCCACTTCAGGGGGCAGGAACACTGAAGCTTTCTTT. This translates into CATSGGRNTEAFF. The chain couples TRBV28 to TRBJ1-1; 8 bases are a match to TRBD1. Per the germline V gene, CDR1 is MDHEN and CDR2 is SYDVKM. The length of the CDR3 is 13 residues. V was pared by 10 bases and J by 1 base, with 5 bases of the junction left unmatched.

The V call is TRBV2, the J call TRBJ1-5; D not resolved. Germline values: CDR1 SNHLY, CDR2 FYNNEI. V was trimmed by 1 base and J by 6 bases, leaving 7 bases between them. The CDR3 consists of 13 residues. The CDR3 loop reads CASSEGGIQPQHF. The DNA of the CDR3 is TGTGCCAGCAGTGAAGGCGGGATTCAGCCCCAGCATTTT.

The rearrangement uses TRBV2 and TRBJ2-2; TRBD2 aligns across 13 bases. Per the germline V gene, CDR1 is SNHLY and CDR2 is FYNNEI. The CDR3 length is 18 residues. Trimming took 3 bases from V and 16 from J; bases not matched to a gene: 20. The CDR3 protein is CASSDNKTGTSGDFVWFF. The DNA of the CDR3 is TGTGCCAGCAGTGACAATAAAACCGGGACTAGCGGGGACTTTGTGTGGTTTTTT.

The chain couples TRBV4-1 to TRBJ2-1, with 14 bases matching TRBD2. This CDR3 spans 15 amino acids. CDR1 MGHRA and CDR2 YSYEKL come from the germline V gene. Trimming took 4 bases from V and 8 from J; bases not matched to a gene: 4. CDR3 amino acids: CASSPGLAGEYEQFF. The CDR3 DNA is TGCGCCAGCAGCCCGGGACTAGCGGGAGAGTATGAGCAGTTCTTC.

The chain recombines TRBV19 with TRBJ2-7; the D gene is possibly TRBD1 (6 bases). The CDR3 spans 12 residues. V was trimmed by 6 bases and J by 9 bases, leaving 15 bases between them. Germline V gene data show CDR1 as LNHDA and CDR2 as SQIVND (reference sequence). CDR3 nucleotides: TGTGCCAGTAGCCATCAGGGGAATCGGCAGTACTTC. The encoded protein is CASSHQGNRQYF.

This rearrangement joins TRBV28 to TRBJ2-6; D is undetermined. V was shortened by 3 bases and J by 0 bases, with 6 bases between the two germline ends. Germline-derived CDR1 and CDR2 are MDHEN and SYDVKM. This CDR3 comprises 15 residues. DNA of the CDR3: TGTGCCAGCAGTTTTTCTTACTCTGGGGCCAACGTCCTGACTTTC. It encodes CASSFSYSGANVLTF.

The table lists this clone with a few counts. V and J are TRBV9 and TRBJ2-6; 7 positions match TRBD1. Trimming removed 0 bases from V and 0 bases from J; junction bases left unmatched: 6. The germline V gene encodes CDR1 SGDLS and CDR2 YYNGEE. This CDR3 has 18 residues. The CDR3 sequence: CASSVGTGINSGANVLTF. CDR3 DNA sequence: TGTGCCAGCAGCGTAGGGACAGGCATCAACTCTGGGGCCAACGTCCTGACTTTC. Looking up the rest from reference TRBV9 and TRBJ2-6 gives the full variable domain: DSGVTQTPKHLITATGQRVTLRCSPRSGDLSVYWYQQSLDQGLQFLIQYYNGEERAKGNILERFSAQQFPDLHSELNLSSLELGDSALYFCASSVGTGINSGANVLTFGAGSRLTVL.

J is TRBJ2-3 and V is TRBV25-1; D may be TRBD2 (6 bases). Germline CDR1 MGHDK, CDR2 SYGVNS. The CDR3 totals 14 residues. The germline V and J ends were trimmed by 6 bases and 0 bases, with 10 bases remaining between them. The CDR3 protein is CASSLATSTDTQYF. CDR3 sequence (DNA): TGTGCCAGCAGCCTAGCGACTAGCACAGATACGCAGTATTTT.

This sequence joins TRBV6-5 and TRBJ1-2, with 10 bases matching TRBD1. Germline CDR1 reads MNHEY; CDR2 reads SVGAGI. The CDR3 spans 14 residues. The ends lost 6 bases at V and 6 bases at J; junction bases unmatched: 7. The CDR3 region has the DNA TGTGCCAGCAGACCGGGACAGGGGTGGGATGGCTACACCTTC. Translated, it gives CASRPGQGWDGYTF.

The gene calls are TRBV19 and TRBJ2-7; no firm D call. The germline gives CDR1 LNHDA, CDR2 SQIVND (reference sequence). The CDR3 has 11 residues. V lost 3 bases and J 3 bases, leaving 3 bases between the germline ends. The CDR3 loop reads CASSIFYEQYF. The CDR3 region has the DNA TGTGCCAGTAGTATCTTCTACGAGCAGTACTTC.

This sequence joins TRBV29-1 and TRBJ2-7, with D possibly matching TRBD2 (6 bases). The V gene lost 5 bases and the J gene lost 3 bases, with 17 bases spanning the gap. Germline values: CDR1 SQVTM, CDR2 ANQGSEA. The CDR3 is 14 residues long. The CDR3 nucleotides read TGCAGCGTTTCACCAGGCGTCGGGAGCTACGAGCAGTACTTC. Amino acid sequence: CSVSPGVGSYEQYF.

The chain is built from TRBV10-1 and TRBJ2-3, with D maybe TRBD2 (6 bases). CDR1 WNHNN and CDR2 SYGVQD come from the germline V gene (reference sequence). V was shortened by 2 bases and J by 5 bases, with 20 bases between the two germline ends. The CDR3 runs 17 residues. CDR3 loop: CASSEHRGRITRDTQYF. CDR3 DNA sequence: TGCGCCAGCAGTGAGCACCGGGGGAGGATCACAAGAGATACGCAGTATTTT.

This chain uses TRBV2 with TRBJ1-3, with TRBD1 as a possible D gene (5 bases). Deletions cut 7 bases from V and 0 bases from J, with 7 bases between. The CDR3 runs to 13 residues. The germline CDR1 and CDR2 sequences are SNHLY and FYNNEI. Here the CDR3 reads CASTGHSGNTIYF. CDR3 in DNA: TGTGCCAGCACTGGACACTCTGGAAACACCATATATTTT.

J is TRBJ2-7 and V is TRBV10-2, with 7 bases fitting TRBD2. The V and J ends lost 3 bases and 1 base, in that order; junction bases with no gene match: 6. The germline V gene encodes CDR1 WSHSY and CDR2 SAAADI. This CDR3 has 15 residues. The CDR3 DNA sequence: TGCGCCAGCAGTGAAGGACGGGAGGCTTCCTACGAGCAGTACTTC. Its protein product is CASSEGREASYEQYF.

The chain couples TRBV19 to TRBJ2-1; D is uncertain. V was trimmed by 3 bases and J by 4 bases, leaving 10 bases between them. CDR1 and CDR2 from the germline V gene are LNHDA and SQIVND (reference sequence). The CDR3 contains 14 residues. The CDR3 DNA sequence: TGTGCCAGTAGTATTTCCCAGATTTACAATGAGCAGTTCTTC. The encoded protein is CASSISQIYNEQFF.

This clone has only one observation. The rearrangement uses TRBV18 and TRBJ2-6, with 11 nucleotides matching TRBD2. The V and J ends lost 1 base and 2 bases, in that order; junction bases with no gene match: 10. Germline V gene data show CDR1 as KGHSH and CDR2 as LQKENI. The CDR3 extends over 20 amino acids. In DNA form, the CDR3 reads TGTGCCAGCTCACCACGTTCGCCTAGCGGGAGGCACGCTGGGGCCAACGTCCTGACTTTC. Protein: CASSPRSPSGRHAGANVLTF.

This chain joins TRBV23-1 and TRBJ2-3, with D unresolved. TRBV23-1 is annotated as an ORF whose role is uncertain. This CDR3 region has 17 residues. The V end lost 0 bases, the J end lost 4 bases, and 17 bases lay between the germline ends. The CDR3 sequence: CASSQSSMISAADTQYF. The CDR3 nucleotides are TGCGCCAGCAGTCAATCTTCTATGATTTCGGCGGCAGATACGCAGTATTTT.

This chain connects TRBV5-6 to TRBJ1-2; the D gene is possibly TRBD1 (5 bases). V was cut by 2 bases and J by 7 bases, with 12 bases left in between. CDR1 and CDR2 from the germline V gene are SGHDT and YYEEEE. The CDR3 is made up of 13 amino acids. The CDR3 DNA is TGTGCCAGCAGCTTAGCGGGGACCGGTGGCTACACCTTC. Protein product: CASSLAGTGGYTF.

The V and J genes are TRBV7-6 and TRBJ1-3; TRBD1 matches 7 bases. The CDR3 spans 13 residues. The J segment lost 0 bases and the V segment lost 8 bases, leaving 1 base of the junction unmatched. CDR1 and CDR2 from the germline V gene are SGHVS and FNYEAQ. The CDR3 is CASRTGSGNTIYF. The CDR3 region has the DNA TGTGCCAGCCGGACAGGCTCTGGAAACACCATATATTTT.

The V and J genes are TRBV20-1 and TRBJ2-7; D perhaps matches TRBD2 (6 bases). Germline V gene data show CDR1 as DFQATT and CDR2 as SNEGSKA (reference sequence). The CDR3 is 11 amino acids. V was pared by 5 bases and J by 7 bases, with 12 bases between. The CDR3 protein is CSAVEGREQYF. As DNA, the CDR3 is TGCAGTGCTGTCGAGGGGAGGGAGCAGTACTTC.

V gene TRBV10-3 combines with J gene TRBJ1-4, with TRBD1 matching over 7 bases. V gave up 6 bases and J gave up 7 bases; unmatched junction bases: 8. Germline CDR1 reads ENHRY; CDR2 reads SYGVKD. This CDR3 is built from 14 residues. As DNA, the CDR3 is TGTGCCATCAGCACACAGGGGAGCGGTGAAAAACTGTTTTTT. It yields the protein CAISTQGSGEKLFF.